This T cell receptor beta chain comes out of a study of OX40 agonist ivuxolimab in advanced cancers. On the study more broadly: In this trial design, patients received ivuxolimab intravenously at 0.01 to 10 mg/kg every 2 weeks. In three patients, partial responses were observed, one with hepatocellular carcinoma and two with cutaneous melanoma. Points from the study as a whole: By week 6 at 0.1 to 3.0 mg/kg, blood CD4+ and CD8+ T cells had expanded clonally. Average numbers of expanded clones were greater in CD8+ T cells than in CD4+.

Here immunoSEQ multiplex PCR was the method, and the copy in TCRdb shows in-frame clones only, minus some. Among roughly 91,000 clones, about 90% were seen once, and the ten largest hold roughly 0.8%. In the case of this clone: Its antigen is unknown.

The sample consisted of CD4+ or CD8+ T cells sorted from blood, taken in a trial of the OX40 agonist ivuxolimab. This TCR came from an adult with an advanced solid tumor such as melanoma, head and neck, liver or kidney cancer.

CDR3 nucleotide sequence: TGCGCCAGCAGTGAGACTAGCGGGGGGCTCCAGTACTTC. It yields the protein CASSETSGGLQYF. The rearrangement links TRBV10-1 to TRBJ2-5, with 12 bases aligning to TRBD2. Trimming removed 2 bases from V and 10 bases from J; junction bases left unmatched: 2. There are 13 residues in the CDR3. Germline CDR1 reads WNHNN; CDR2 reads SYGVQD (reference sequence).